These 23 T cell receptor beta chains share one sample of origin, sequenced in a study of cytomegalovirus exposure and HLA in healthy donors. The PCR used 60 Vbeta and 13 Jbeta primers. Produced via immunoSEQ multiplex PCR; TCRdb's table is partial and in-frame only. The sample yields 170,000 or so clones, roughly 75% seen once. The sequenced material came from PBMCs. The receptors stem from a man in his forties or fifties in good health and CMV-seronegative.

The chain joins TRBV6-5 to TRBJ2-5; D might be TRBD2 (5 bases). In germline, CDR1 is MNHEY, CDR2 SVGAGI. The CDR3 contains 13 residues. Trimming removed 8 bases at V and 5 bases at J, with 15 bases between. The CDR3 protein is CASASGRRETQYF. CDR3 DNA: TGTGCCAGCGCTTCAGGAAGGAGGGAGACCCAGTACTTC.

The chain links TRBV14 to TRBJ1-2, with a tentative D call TRBD1 (5 bases). Trimming removed 7 bases at V and 2 bases at J, with 14 bases between. The V gene's germline CDR1 is SGHDN and CDR2 FVKESK. The CDR3 covers 14 residues. This CDR3 is CASKRGTGNYGYTF. The CDR3 bases are TGTGCCAGCAAGAGAGGGACTGGAAACTATGGCTACACCTTC.

In its sample, this clone was seen a few times. The chain links TRBV4-3 to TRBJ2-2; TRBD1 might be the D (7 bases). V lost 0 bases to trimming and J lost 7 bases, with 15 bases between them. Germline V CDR1 and CDR2: LGHNA, YSLEER. The CDR3 is 16 residues long. Written as DNA, the CDR3 is TGCGCCAGCAGCCAAGATCCCAGGGGGGTTAACGGGGAGCTGTTTTTT. This codes for CASSQDPRGVNGELFF.

V is TRBV7-8 and J is TRBJ2-5; D perhaps matches TRBD2 (5 bases). The DNA end is a closer match to TRBJ2-7, so the J assignment may be wrong. CDR1 SGHVS and CDR2 FQNEAQ come from the germline V gene. There are 14 residues in the CDR3. Here the CDR3 reads CASSGGRLTYEQYF. The CDR3 DNA reads TGTGCCAGCAGCGGAGGACGCCTCACCTACGAGCAGTACTTC.

The rearrangement joins TRBV4-3 to TRBJ1-4; the match to TRBD1 covers 7 bases. The germline CDR1 and CDR2 sequences are LGHNA and YSLEER. The CDR3 spans 13 residues. V lost 5 bases to trimming and J lost 7 bases; unmatched junction nucleotides: 4. DNA for the CDR3: TGCGCCAGCAGCGGGACAGTGCGTGAAAAACTGTTTTTT. Translation gives CASSGTVREKLFF.

The chain uses TRBV19 and TRBJ1-2, with D unclear. V was trimmed by 4 bases and J by 1 base, leaving 10 bases between them. Germline V CDR1 and CDR2: LNHDA, SQIVND (reference sequence). The CDR3 length is 14 residues. CDR3 region: CASSRIQSNYGYTF. CDR3 nucleotide sequence: TGTGCCAGTAGTAGAATACAGAGTAACTATGGCTACACCTTC.

V gene TRBV27 combines with J gene TRBJ2-2, with D hard to call. Germline CDR1 MNHEY, CDR2 SMNVEV (reference sequence). The CDR3 has 16 residues. Trimming left V 6 bases short and J 2 bases short, with 16 bases between. CDR3 sequence (DNA): TGTGCCAGCAGCCTAAAAGCACTAAGTAACACCGGGGAGCTGTTTTTT. Protein: CASSLKALSNTGELFF.

The chain recombines TRBV30 with TRBJ1-2, with 7 positions matching TRBD1. The CDR3 runs to 16 residues. Per the germline V gene, CDR1 is GTSNPN and CDR2 is SVGIG (reference sequence). The trim removed 0 bases at V and 3 bases at J, leaving 10 bases unmatched. The CDR3: CAWSVPGDSLHYGYTF. CDR3 coding DNA: TGTGCCTGGAGTGTACCCGGGGACAGCCTTCACTATGGCTACACCTTC.

The chain couples TRBV2 to TRBJ1-5; no clear D. V gave up 5 bases and J gave up 9 bases, with 11 bases separating them. The CDR3 sequence is 12 residues long. The germline CDR1 and CDR2 sequences are SNHLY and FYNNEI. CDR3 in amino acids: CASSLSNRPQHF. As DNA, the CDR3 is TGTGCCAGCAGTCTATCGAACAGGCCCCAGCATTTT.

The V call is TRBV5-1, the J call TRBJ2-1, with D possibly being TRBD2 (5 bases). Trimming took 5 bases from V and 0 from J, leaving 12 bases between them. Germline V lookup: CDR1 SGHRS, CDR2 YFSETQ. This CDR3 has 15 residues. The CDR3 DNA follows: TGCGCCAGCAGTAGGGAGAGCGGCTCCTACAATGAGCAGTTCTTC. Its protein is CASSRESGSYNEQFF. The full variable domain, rest sourced from reference TRBV5-1 and TRBJ2-1, is KAGVTQTPRYLIKTRGQQVTLSCSPISGHRSVSWYQQTPGQGLQFLFEYFSETQRNKGNFPGRFSGRQFSNSRSEMNVSTLELGDSALYLCASSRESGSYNEQFFGPGTRLTVL.

This clone was counted a few times. The chain carries TRBV19 and TRBJ1-1; TRBD1 aligns across 7 bases. The CDR3 consists of 13 residues. The V segment lost 4 bases and the J segment 6 bases; nucleotides outside the gene matches: 5. CDR1 and CDR2 from the germline V gene are LNHDA and SQIVND (reference sequence). DNA for the CDR3: TGTGCCAGTAGTAGACAGGGCTGGGCTGAAGCTTTCTTT. Amino acids: CASSRQGWAEAFF.

The chain recombines TRBV7-2 with TRBJ2-1; 9 bases are shared with TRBD1. Trimming cost V 5 bases and J 0 bases; bases outside gene matches: 5. Germline V CDR1 and CDR2: SGHTA, FQGNSA. CDR3 length: 16 amino acids. CDR3 protein: CASSPLDRGSYNEQFF. CDR3 DNA: TGTGCCAGCAGCCCTCTGGACAGGGGCTCCTACAATGAGCAGTTCTTC.

This sequence joins TRBV7-2 and TRBJ2-3; the match to TRBD2 covers 7 bases. The germline V gene has CDR1 SGHTA and CDR2 FQGNSA. The CDR3 extends over 14 amino acids. V lost 5 bases to trimming and J lost 3 bases; unmatched junction nucleotides: 5. CDR3 sequence (DNA): TGTGCCAGCAGCCCTTGGGGGGGGACAGATACGCAGTATTTT. Translated, it gives CASSPWGGTDTQYF.

The chain couples TRBV6-4 to TRBJ2-1; TRBD2 agrees at 7 bases. The CDR3 runs to 14 residues. Germline CDR1 and CDR2: MRHNA and SNTAGT. The V gene end was trimmed by 4 bases and the J gene end by 7 bases; junction bases not matched to a gene: 7. The CDR3 sequence is CASSVRGGTNEQFF. The CDR3 DNA reads as TGTGCCAGCAGTGTGCGCGGGGGAACTAATGAGCAGTTCTTC.

V and J are TRBV6-1 and TRBJ1-2; 7 bases align to TRBD1. This CDR3 contains 13 residues. V lost 6 bases to trimming and J lost 4 bases; unmatched junction nucleotides: 5. The germline V gene encodes CDR1 MNHNS and CDR2 SASEGT. The CDR3 nucleotides read TGTGCCAGCAGAACAGGGGTTGGCTATGGCTACACCTTC. This gives the protein CASRTGVGYGYTF.

This sequence joins TRBV7-9 and TRBJ2-7; 10 nucleotides agree with TRBD1. The ends lost 5 bases at V and 6 bases at J; junction bases unmatched: 7. This CDR3 contains 14 residues. CDR1 SEHNR and CDR2 FQNEAQ come from the germline V gene (reference sequence). In DNA, the CDR3 is TGTGCCAGCAGCCCCAGCAGGACAGGGGGCGAGCAGTACTTC. This translates into CASSPSRTGGEQYF.

In its sample, this clone was seen once. The rearrangement uses TRBV4-3 and TRBJ2-3; 11 positions match TRBD2. The trim removed 0 bases at V and 0 bases at J, leaving 11 bases unmatched. Germline CDR1 and CDR2: LGHNA and YSLEER. The CDR3 contains 20 residues. As DNA, the CDR3 is TGCGCCAGCAGCCAAGATAGCCCTAGCGGGGGGCGCACTAGCACAGATACGCAGTATTTT. It encodes CASSQDSPSGGRTSTDTQYF.

The genes are TRBV21-1 and TRBJ2-5; the table's D call, TRBD1, has no DNA check behind it. TRBV21-1 is a known pseudogene. The CDR3 loop spans 15 amino acids. This chain's CDR3 is CASSPGQGSAETQYF. In DNA, the CDR3 is TGTGCCAGCAGCCCGGGACAGGGGTCCGCGGAGACCCAGTACTTC.

V usage is TRBV5-5 and J usage is TRBJ2-6; tentatively, D is TRBD1 (5 bases). V lost 0 bases to trimming and J lost 3 bases, with 10 bases between them. The CDR3 covers 16 residues. Germline CDR1 is SGHKS and CDR2 is YYEKEE (reference sequence). CDR3 nucleotides: TGTGCCAGCAGCTTGGGGGGCCCACTTGGGGCCAACGTCCTGACTTTC. Translated, it gives CASSLGGPLGANVLTF.

The chain couples TRBV4-1 to TRBJ1-1, with a weak D call TRBD1 (5 bases). The germline V and J ends were trimmed by 2 bases and 0 bases, with 10 bases remaining between them. This CDR3 has 15 residues. Germline V lookup: CDR1 MGHRA, CDR2 YSYEKL. Here the CDR3 DNA reads TGCGCCAGCAGCCAATCTCCGACAGTGAACACTGAAGCTTTCTTT. Amino acid sequence: CASSQSPTVNTEAFF.

The rearrangement links TRBV11-2 to TRBJ1-6, with 9 bases fitting TRBD1. V was pared by 4 bases and J by 2 bases, with 3 bases of the junction left unmatched. CDR1 and CDR2 (germline): SGHAT, FQNNGV. The CDR3 has 16 amino acids. The chain's CDR3 is CASSSRQGAYNSPLHF. As DNA, the CDR3 is TGTGCCAGCAGCTCCCGACAGGGGGCCTATAATTCACCCCTCCACTTT.

V and J are TRBV18 and TRBJ1-1; D possibly corresponds to TRBD1 (5 bases). V lost 2 bases, J lost 1 base, and 17 bases lay in between. CDR1 is KGHSH, CDR2 LQKENI, per germline. The length of the CDR3 is 17 residues. CDR3 loop: CASSPSGAGSGNTEAFF. The CDR3 region has the DNA TGTGCCAGCTCACCAAGTGGGGCAGGGTCGGGGAACACTGAAGCTTTCTTT.

The rearrangement uses TRBV6-5 and TRBJ2-3, with TRBD2 matching over 11 bases. This CDR3 is built from 16 residues. Germline V CDR1 and CDR2: MNHEY, SVGAGI. The V gene end was trimmed by 4 bases and the J gene end by 2 bases; junction bases not matched to a gene: 5. DNA of the CDR3: TGTGCCAGCAGTTCCGGACTAGCGGGCACCACAGATACGCAGTATTTT. This codes for CASSSGLAGTTDTQYF.